The 27 T cell receptor beta chains below were found in one sample sequenced in a study of cytomegalovirus exposure and HLA in healthy donors. Researchers ran the PCR with 60 Vbeta and 13 Jbeta primers. Profiled with immunoSEQ multiplex PCR; TCRdb holds only in-frame clones, not every one. In the table there are 150,000 to 200,000 clones, around 90% of which are singletons. The specimen sequenced was PBMCs. The receptor source for this set is a woman younger than 35 in good health and CMV-seronegative.

J is TRBJ1-1 and V is TRBV28, with D unclear. This CDR3 is 14 amino acids long. The V and J ends lost 4 bases and 1 base respectively, with 10 bases between them. CDR1 is MDHEN and CDR2 is SYDVKM in the germline V gene. CDR3 protein: CASSSFGRNTEAFF. In nucleotides, the CDR3 is TGTGCCAGCAGTTCTTTTGGTAGGAACACTGAAGCTTTCTTT.

The chain links TRBV6-4 to TRBJ2-2; 7 bases align to TRBD1. Germline lookup yields CDR1 MRHNA and CDR2 SNTAGT. The CDR3 is 15 residues long. After removal of 0 bases from V and 7 bases from J, the junction contained 5 bases not matched to a gene. CDR3 sequence: CASSDSTGSGGELFF. Written as DNA, the CDR3 is TGTGCCAGCAGTGACTCGACAGGGTCTGGCGGGGAGCTGTTTTTT.

The chain links TRBV2 to TRBJ2-1, with 7 bases that match TRBD1. CDR3 length equals 14 residues. The germline gives CDR1 SNHLY, CDR2 FYNNEI. Losses at the gene ends were 7 bases for V and 4 bases for J; bases not matched to a gene: 7. CDR3: CASTQRGPYNEQFF. CDR3 coding DNA: TGTGCCAGCACTCAGAGGGGGCCTTACAATGAGCAGTTCTTC.

The chain uses TRBV29-1 and TRBJ2-4; 8 nucleotides agree with TRBD2. Germline CDR1 reads SQVTM; CDR2 reads ANQGSEA. The V segment lost 2 bases and the J segment 8 bases; nucleotides outside the gene matches: 11. The CDR3 contains 15 residues. The CDR3 sequence is CSVESSSGSFDIQYF. DNA for the CDR3: TGCAGCGTTGAAAGCTCCAGCGGGAGTTTTGACATTCAGTACTTC.

The chain carries TRBV6-1 and TRBJ2-1; 7 bases are a match to TRBD2. Trimming at V came to 4 bases and at J to 1 base, leaving 7 bases not matched to a gene. The CDR3 runs 16 residues. In germline, CDR1 is MNHNS, CDR2 SASEGT. The chain's CDR3 is CASSGTSGRSYNEQFF. The CDR3 nucleotides read TGTGCCAGCAGTGGGACTAGTGGGAGGTCCTACAATGAGCAGTTCTTC.

The V gene is TRBV4-2, the J gene TRBJ2-5, with D maybe TRBD2 (6 bases). Germline V gene data show CDR1 as LGHNA and CDR2 as YNFKEQ. V was pared by 0 bases and J by 2 bases, with 16 bases between. This CDR3 contains 17 residues. CDR3 nucleotides: TGTGCCAGCAGCCAAGATCTTCGGGGGTCGTCACAAGAGACCCAGTACTTC. This codes for CASSQDLRGSSQETQYF.

The J gene is TRBJ2-1, the V gene TRBV29-1; 7 bases are a match to TRBD2. Per the germline V gene, CDR1 is SQVTM and CDR2 is ANQGSEA. The CDR3 covers 15 residues. V was clipped by 3 bases and J by 7 bases; unmatched bases: 12. The CDR3 sequence is CSVELLTSDQNEQFF. In DNA form, the CDR3 reads TGCAGCGTTGAGTTGCTAACTAGCGACCAAAATGAGCAGTTCTTC.

The chain combines TRBV1 with TRBJ2-1; no check of the table's D call, TRBD2, against the DNA was made. TRBV1 is termed a pseudogene. CDR3 size: 15 residues. The CDR3 coding sequence is TGCACCAGCAGCCAAGATCAAACGGAGGGCGATGAGCAGTTCTTC. Protein: CTSSQDQTEGDEQFF.

In its sample, this clone was seen once. The chain is built from TRBV5-1 and TRBJ2-1; possibly TRBD2 for D (6 bases). Germline loops: CDR1 SGHRS, CDR2 YFSETQ. Trimming shortened V by 0 bases and J by 4 bases, and 20 bases separated the two germline ends. The CDR3 sequence is 18 residues long. The chain's CDR3 is CASSLVGVQDSGYNEQFF. DNA of the CDR3: TGCGCCAGCAGCTTGGTGGGGGTTCAGGATAGCGGATACAATGAGCAGTTCTTC. Drawing the rest from reference TRBV5-1 and TRBJ2-1, the complete variable domain is KAGVTQTPRYLIKTRGQQVTLSCSPISGHRSVSWYQQTPGQGLQFLFEYFSETQRNKGNFPGRFSGRQFSNSRSEMNVSTLELGDSALYLCASSLVGVQDSGYNEQFFGPGTRLTVL.

Only a few counts were recorded for this clone. V and J are TRBV6-5 and TRBJ2-7; 8 bases match TRBD2. V lost 0 bases, J lost 4 bases, and 5 bases stayed unmatched. The germline gives CDR1 MNHEY, CDR2 SVGAGI. This CDR3 region has 15 residues. The CDR3, as DNA: TGTGCCAGCAGTTACTCGGGACTAGGGAAATACGAGCAGTACTTC. Its protein product is CASSYSGLGKYEQYF.

The sample holds a few counts of this clone. The V call is TRBV5-4, the J call TRBJ2-2; 9 positions agree with TRBD2. Germline loops: CDR1 SGHNT, CDR2 YYREEE (reference sequence). Unmatched junction bases numbered 6, after V lost 1 base and J lost 5 bases. This CDR3 is 16 amino acids long. DNA for the CDR3: TGTGCCAGCAGCTTGAAAACTAGCGGGCCAACCGGGGAGCTGTTTTTT. This translates into CASSLKTSGPTGELFF.

The chain joins TRBV10-1 to TRBJ1-5, with 8 nucleotides matching TRBD1. Germline loops: CDR1 WNHNN, CDR2 SYGVQD (reference sequence). The CDR3 runs 15 residues. Trimming took 7 bases from V and 3 from J; bases not matched to a gene: 8. CDR3 sequence: CASTHETGANQPQHF. The CDR3 DNA is TGCGCCAGCACCCACGAGACAGGGGCCAATCAGCCCCAGCATTTT.

This clone is a singleton in its sample. DNA for the CDR3: TGTGCCAGCAGTCCTAATAATAACTACGAGCAGTACTTC. It yields the protein CASSPNNNYEQYF. This chain links TRBV25-1 with TRBJ2-7; D ambiguous. Trimming pared 5 bases from V and 3 bases from J, leaving 11 bases between. The CDR3 has 13 amino acids. Per the germline V gene, CDR1 is MGHDK and CDR2 is SYGVNS.

This chain connects TRBV19 to TRBJ2-5; TRBD2 is a possible D gene (6 bases). Trimming pared 3 bases from V and 5 bases from J, leaving 13 bases between. Germline V gives CDR1 LNHDA, CDR2 SQIVND (reference sequence). The CDR3 runs to 14 residues. Here the CDR3 reads CASSIGSRGETQYF. In DNA form, the CDR3 reads TGTGCCAGTAGTATCGGGTCCCGGGGGGAGACCCAGTACTTC.

V gene TRBV2 combines with J gene TRBJ1-2; D ambiguous. This CDR3 is 14 amino acids long. Trimming removed 6 bases from V and 0 bases from J, with 11 bases in between. CDR1 and CDR2 (germline): SNHLY, FYNNEI. CDR3 amino acids: CASSPRGANYGYTF. The CDR3 nucleotides read TGTGCCAGCAGCCCCCGCGGGGCTAACTATGGCTACACCTTC.

This chain connects TRBV5-4 to TRBJ2-6, with D possibly being TRBD2 (7 bases). The CDR3 runs 17 residues. Germline CDR1 and CDR2: SGHNT and YYREEE (reference sequence). Trimming cost V 4 bases and J 4 bases, with 18 bases left between them. The CDR3 nucleotides are TGTGCCAGCAGCGGGGAGGGGGGCTGGGGGGGGGCCAACGTCCTGACTTTC. This gives the protein CASSGEGGWGGANVLTF.

This clone was picked up one time. This CDR3 is CAISGTRDEQFF. The CDR3 DNA is TGTGCCATCAGTGGGACAAGGGATGAGCAGTTCTTC. This chain uses TRBV10-3 with TRBJ2-1; the D gene is possibly TRBD1 (5 bases). V was cut by 4 bases and J by 8 bases, with 9 bases left in between. The CDR3 is 12 residues long. Germline-derived CDR1 and CDR2 are ENHRY and SYGVKD.

The rearrangement uses TRBV7-6 and TRBJ2-2; TRBD2 might be the D (5 bases). The CDR3 runs to 19 residues. Germline V gene sequence: CDR1 SGHVS, CDR2 FNYEAQ. V gave up 3 bases and J gave up 0 bases, with 20 bases separating them. The CDR3 coding sequence is TGTGCCAGCAGCTTTATCGGTCCGAGTAAGCGGACGAACACCGGGGAGCTGTTTTTT. The encoded protein is CASSFIGPSKRTNTGELFF.

This chain connects TRBV25-1 to TRBJ2-3; D call uncertain. Trimming removed 4 bases from V and 1 base from J, with 9 bases in between. In germline, CDR1 is MGHDK, CDR2 SYGVNS. The CDR3 has 14 amino acids. This CDR3 is CASSARQGTDTQYF. CDR3 in DNA: TGTGCCAGCAGTGCCCGGCAGGGCACAGATACGCAGTATTTT. Filled out from reference TRBV25-1 and TRBJ2-3, the complete variable domain reads EADIYQTPRYLVIGTGKKITLECSQTMGHDKMYWYQQDPGMELHLIHYSYGVNSTEKGDLSSESTVSRIRTEHFPLTLESARPSHTSQYLCASSARQGTDTQYFGPGTRLTVL.

V usage is TRBV30 and J usage is TRBJ1-5; D gene unclear. Germline CDR1 is GTSNPN and CDR2 is SVGIG (reference sequence). The CDR3 runs to 14 residues. Trimming left V 0 bases short and J 2 bases short, with 8 bases between. The CDR3 region is CAWSVGSRNQPQHF. The CDR3 DNA sequence: TGTGCCTGGAGTGTAGGTAGCCGCAATCAGCCCCAGCATTTT.

The chain recombines TRBV2 with TRBJ1-1, with TRBD1 identical over 7 bases. V lost 8 bases and J lost 2; bases outside the gene matches: 5. The CDR3 contains 13 residues. The germline gives CDR1 SNHLY, CDR2 FYNNEI. The CDR3 sequence is CASDREQNTEAFF. The CDR3 nucleotides read TGTGCCAGCGACAGGGAGCAAAACACTGAAGCTTTCTTT. The variable domain in full, completed from reference TRBV2 and TRBJ1-1, reads EPEVTQTPSHQVTQMGQEVILRCVPISNHLYFYWYRQILGQKVEFLVSFYNNEISEKSEIFDDQFSVERPDGSNFTLKIRSTKLEDSAMYFCASDREQNTEAFFGQGTRLTVV.

The J gene is TRBJ1-3, the V gene TRBV5-5; 8 positions agree with TRBD1. The germline V gene has CDR1 SGHKS and CDR2 YYEKEE (reference sequence). Trimming at V came to 4 bases and at J to 0 bases, leaving 9 bases not matched to a gene. This CDR3 comprises 17 residues. CDR3 DNA sequence: TGTGCCAGCAGCCCATCGACAGGGGCCCCCTCTGGAAACACCATATATTTT. It codes for CASSPSTGAPSGNTIYF. The variable domain in full, with the rest retrieved from reference TRBV5-5 and TRBJ1-3, is DAGVTQSPTHLIKTRGQQVTLRCSPISGHKSVSWYQQVLGQGPQFIFQYYEKEERGRGNFPDRFSARQFPNYSSELNVNALLLGDSALYLCASSPSTGAPSGNTIYFGEGSWLTVV.

The rearrangement links TRBV4-1 to TRBJ2-5, with TRBD1 identical over 7 bases. Per the germline V gene, CDR1 is MGHRA and CDR2 is YSYEKL. CDR3 length: 14 residues. V was pared by 4 bases and J by 5 bases, with 7 bases of the junction left unmatched. The CDR3 region is CASSPGTDYETQYF. For the CDR3, the DNA is TGCGCCAGCAGCCCTGGGACAGACTATGAGACCCAGTACTTC.

J is TRBJ2-1 and V is TRBV15; 9 bases line up with TRBD1. Trimming cost V 5 bases and J 5 bases; bases outside gene matches: 10. Per the germline V gene, CDR1 is LNHNV and CDR2 is YYDKDF (reference sequence). The CDR3 is 16 amino acids. In DNA form, the CDR3 reads TGTGCCACCAGCTTCTCCGCCGGGACAGGGCACAATGAGCAGTTCTTC. It translates to CATSFSAGTGHNEQFF. Supplemented by reference TRBV15 and TRBJ2-1, the full variable domain reads DAMVIQNPRYQVTQFGKPVTLSCSQTLNHNVMYWYQQKSSQAPKLLFHYYDKDFNNEADTPDNFQSRRPNTSFCFLDIRSPGLGDTAMYLCATSFSAGTGHNEQFFGPGTRLTVL.

V and J are TRBV10-3 and TRBJ2-2; the D gene is possibly TRBD2 (5 bases). In germline, CDR1 is ENHRY, CDR2 SYGVKD. The ends were cut back, 9 bases at V and 0 bases at J, with 8 bases in the middle. This CDR3 region has 13 residues. CDR3 residues: CAMTTTNTGELFF. CDR3 bases: TGTGCCATGACTACTACGAACACCGGGGAGCTGTTTTTT.

The chain couples TRBV27 to TRBJ1-2; D is perhaps TRBD1 (6 bases). The CDR3 is 15 amino acids. Germline CDR1 MNHEY, CDR2 SMNVEV (reference sequence). V was cut by 3 bases and J by 6 bases, with 17 bases left in between. CDR3 nucleotides: TGTGCCAGCAGTTTGCGGGGGGCCCGCGGTCATGGCTACACCTTC. This sequence encodes CASSLRGARGHGYTF.

The chain carries TRBV19 and TRBJ1-1; TRBD1 matches at 9 bases. Germline CDR1 and CDR2: LNHDA and SQIVND (reference sequence). The CDR3 loop spans 17 amino acids. The trim removed 7 bases at V and 0 bases at J, leaving 12 bases unmatched. The CDR3 DNA follows: TGTGCCAGTACCCCAACGTCAGGGGACAGGGTGAACACTGAAGCTTTCTTT. Its protein is CASTPTSGDRVNTEAFF.